This T cell receptor beta chain was found in a study of cytomegalovirus exposure and HLA in healthy donors. About the study: Clustering assigned 81% of the roughly 420 genotyped donors to the Caucasian-associated ancestry cluster.

PCR primers comprised 60 Vbeta and 13 Jbeta primers. The assay was immunoSEQ multiplex PCR, and TCRdb's table has in-frame clones only and misses some. Among 110,000 to 150,000 clones, around 79% were seen once, and the ten largest hold 1.5% to 2%. Trimming cost V 7 bases and J 3 bases; bases outside gene matches: 12. The germline gives CDR1 SGHRS, CDR2 YFSETQ. This CDR3 has 15 amino acids. The chain combines TRBV5-1 with TRBJ2-5; 7 positions agree with TRBD2. The sequenced sample was PBMCs. The TCR was taken from a young woman in good health and CMV-seronegative. Written as DNA, the CDR3 is TGCGCCAGCGGGGGAGGGACGCGCTCCGAAGAGACCCAGTACTTC. Residues: CASGGGTRSEETQYF.